Following are 30 T cell receptor beta chains from one sample sequenced in a study of neurological immune-mediated disorders. TCRdb passed the 5' RACE reads through MiXCR, listing each CDR3 protein once. The profile covers some 89,000 distinct CDR3 sequences, with under 4.5% appearing a single time and around 5.8% taken by the ten largest. Sample time point: longitudinal time-point 3. The sample comprised PBMCs. These receptors all stem from a woman aged 60 to 75 with multiple sclerosis.

At least ten counts were recorded for this clonotype. The V gene is TRBV20-1, the J gene TRBJ1-5; 10 bases agree with TRBD1. CDR3 length equals 17 residues. From germline, CDR1 is DFQATT and CDR2 SNEGSKA (reference sequence). J lost 0 bases, V lost 0 bases, and 5 bases had no gene match. The CDR3 sequence: CSARDYGQGGSNQPQHF. CDR3 nucleotide sequence: TGCAGTGCTAGAGATTATGGACAGGGGGGTAGCAATCAGCCCCAGCATTTT.

In its sample, this clonotype was seen many times. The V and J genes are TRBV29-1 and TRBJ2-5, with TRBD2 identical over 9 bases. The CDR3 length is 13 residues. The germline V gene encodes CDR1 SQVTM and CDR2 ANQGSEA. J was trimmed by 5 bases and V by 4 bases; bases with no gene match: 5. The CDR3 coding sequence is TGCAGCGTTGGGCTAGCGGGGTCGGAGACCCAGTACTTC. Amino acids: CSVGLAGSETQYF. Full variable domain (rest looked up from reference TRBV29-1 and TRBJ2-5): SAVISQKPSRDICQRGTSLTIQCQVDSQVTMMFWYRQQPGQSLTLIATANQGSEATYESGFVIDKFPISRPNLTFSTLTVSNMSPEDSSIYLCSVGLAGSETQYFGPGTRLLVL.

This clonotype was recorded at least ten times. CDR3 region: CASSHTTGGGNQPQHF. The CDR3 bases are TGTGCCAGCAGCCACACAACAGGGGGCGGCAATCAGCCCCAGCATTTT. This chain uses TRBV3-1 with TRBJ1-5, with 9 bases fitting TRBD1. Unmatched junction bases numbered 5, after V lost 3 bases and J lost 2 bases. CDR1 is LGHDT, CDR2 YNNKEL, per germline (reference sequence). The CDR3 runs 16 residues.

At least ten counts were recorded for this clonotype. The chain recombines TRBV2 with TRBJ2-1; 7 bases are shared with TRBD1. After removal of 6 bases from V and 3 bases from J, the junction contained 5 bases not matched to a gene. Germline CDR1 reads SNHLY; CDR2 reads FYNNEI. This CDR3 has 14 amino acids. The CDR3 DNA follows: TGTGCCAGCAGCGACAGGGTGAGCTACAATGAGCAGTTCTTC. Protein: CASSDRVSYNEQFF.

This clonotype came up many times. This chain uses TRBV6-5 with TRBJ1-1; D not resolved. There are 13 residues in the CDR3. V dropped 8 bases and J dropped 1 base, with 11 bases sitting between them. Germline CDR1 reads MNHEY; CDR2 reads SVGAGI. The CDR3 nucleotides are TGTGCCAGCGGTGGGGAATCGAACACTGAAGCTTTCTTT. Protein product: CASGGESNTEAFF.

The sample holds many counts of this clonotype. The CDR3 spells CASSSTWTGGDIQYF. The CDR3 DNA is TGCGCCAGCAGCTCGACGTGGACAGGGGGGGACATTCAGTACTTC. The chain uses TRBV5-1 and TRBJ2-4; TRBD1 matches 10 bases. J was trimmed by 8 bases and V by 3 bases; bases with no gene match: 8. Looked up from germline, CDR1 is SGHRS and CDR2 is YFSETQ. The CDR3 is 15 residues long.

This clonotype was recorded many times. The chain couples TRBV20-1 to TRBJ2-2; 12 nucleotides agree with TRBD2. This CDR3 region has 15 residues. Germline V CDR1 and CDR2: DFQATT, SNEGSKA (reference sequence). Germline trimming cut 3 bases from V and 8 bases from J; bases unmatched to any gene: 7. The CDR3 region has the DNA TGCAGTGCTAGTTCACTAGCGGGGGGCATAGGGGAGCTGTTTTTT. Translating gives CSASSLAGGIGELFF.

This clonotype showed up many times. J is TRBJ1-2 and V is TRBV2; 8 nucleotides agree with TRBD1. The CDR3 is 13 amino acids. V trimming: 7 bases; J trimming: 3 bases; junction bases outside the gene matches: 4. Germline CDR1 reads SNHLY; CDR2 reads FYNNEI. The CDR3 coding sequence is TGTGCCAGCACTCAGGGGGCGGACTATGGCTACACCTTC. It yields the protein CASTQGADYGYTF.

Ten or more counts support this clonotype. This chain joins TRBV10-3 and TRBJ1-1; D is uncertain. This CDR3 comprises 16 residues. From germline, CDR1 is ENHRY and CDR2 SYGVKD. Trimming took 4 bases from V and 1 from J, leaving 16 bases between them. CDR3 protein: CAISVAGDRQNTEAFF. The CDR3, as DNA: TGTGCCATCAGTGTGGCCGGTGACCGGCAGAACACTGAAGCTTTCTTT.

At least ten counts were recorded for this clonotype. The chain employs TRBV5-1 and TRBJ1-4; D is unresolved. Germline CDR1 reads SGHRS; CDR2 reads YFSETQ. V was clipped by 1 base and J by 1 base, with 5 bases between them. CDR3 length: 14 amino acids. The CDR3 reads CASSLTVTNEKLFF. The CDR3 nucleotides read TGCGCCAGCAGCTTGACGGTAACTAATGAAAAACTGTTTTTT. Variable domain in full (rest from reference TRBV5-1 and TRBJ1-4): KAGVTQTPRYLIKTRGQQVTLSCSPISGHRSVSWYQQTPGQGLQFLFEYFSETQRNKGNFPGRFSGRQFSNSRSEMNVSTLELGDSALYLCASSLTVTNEKLFFGSGTQLSVL.

This clonotype was seen many times. The V gene is TRBV2, the J gene TRBJ1-1; D is unresolved. V lost 7 bases and J 3 bases, leaving 12 bases between the germline ends. This CDR3 is 13 amino acids long. Germline CDR1 SNHLY, CDR2 FYNNEI. As DNA, the CDR3 is TGTGCCAGCAACCGGCGGGGTGACACTGAAGCTTTCTTT. Translated: CASNRRGDTEAFF. Using reference TRBV2 and TRBJ1-1 for the parts outside the CDR3, the full variable domain is EPEVTQTPSHQVTQMGQEVILRCVPISNHLYFYWYRQILGQKVEFLVSFYNNEISEKSEIFDDQFSVERPDGSNFTLKIRSTKLEDSAMYFCASNRRGDTEAFFGQGTRLTVV.

This clonotype was picked up many times. This chain links TRBV4-2 with TRBJ2-7, with 10 bases fitting TRBD2. With V trimmed by 0 bases and J by 1 base, 18 bases remained unmatched. This CDR3 is 21 amino acids long. Looked up from germline, CDR1 is LGHNA and CDR2 is YNFKEQ. This CDR3 is CASSQDRGFASGGARSYEQYF. CDR3 DNA: TGTGCCAGCAGCCAAGATCGTGGGTTCGCTAGCGGGGGTGCCAGGTCCTACGAGCAGTACTTC.

Many counts were recorded for this clonotype. This rearrangement joins TRBV20-1 to TRBJ1-2; a weak D match, TRBD1 (6 bases). The CDR3 runs to 14 residues. The germline V gene has CDR1 DFQATT and CDR2 SNEGSKA (reference sequence). V dropped 2 bases and J dropped 1 base, with 11 bases sitting between them. CDR3 nucleotide sequence: TGCAGTGCTAGAAGGACAGAGGTTAACTATGGCTACACCTTC. As protein: CSARRTEVNYGYTF.

The chain carries TRBV6-5 and TRBJ2-3, with TRBD2 matching 9 bases. CDR3 length equals 16 residues. Germline loops: CDR1 MNHEY, CDR2 SVGAGI. Germline trimming cut 2 bases from V and 2 bases from J; bases unmatched to any gene: 5. The CDR3 sequence: CASSYRGGVNTDTQYF. The CDR3, as DNA: TGTGCCAGCAGTTACCGCGGGGGGGTAAACACAGATACGCAGTATTTT.

This clonotype has at least ten counts. V and J are TRBV10-3 and TRBJ2-7; D perhaps matches TRBD2 (7 bases). V gave up 3 bases and J gave up 2 bases, with 17 bases separating them. Germline loops: CDR1 ENHRY, CDR2 SYGVKD. This CDR3 contains 16 residues. The CDR3: CAISDPGAGATYEQYF. CDR3 nucleotide sequence: TGTGCCATCAGTGATCCCGGTGCGGGGGCTACCTACGAGCAGTACTTC.

This clonotype has ten or more counts. The chain combines TRBV7-2 with TRBJ1-1; D unresolved. This CDR3 is built from 14 residues. The germline gives CDR1 SGHTA, CDR2 FQGNSA. V lost 6 bases and J lost 4, with 15 bases in between. The CDR3 bases are TGTGCCAGCAGGGAGGCGGTTGCGGGCACTGAAGCTTTCTTT. This encodes CASREAVAGTEAFF.

This clonotype was seen repeatedly, ten times or more. The gene calls are TRBV4-1 and TRBJ2-5, with 7 nucleotides matching TRBD2. The CDR3 is made up of 15 amino acids. The J segment lost 7 bases and the V segment lost 2 bases, leaving 10 bases of the junction unmatched. Germline V gene data show CDR1 as MGHRA and CDR2 as YSYEKL. CDR3: CASSQLPSGHATQYF. The CDR3 DNA is TGCGCCAGCAGCCAATTGCCTAGCGGTCATGCGACCCAGTACTTC.

This clonotype was picked up many times. The chain couples TRBV20-1 to TRBJ2-4, with D possibly being TRBD1 or TRBD2 (5 bases each). There are 14 residues in the CDR3. The V and J ends lost 2 bases and 0 bases respectively, with 8 bases between them. CDR1 DFQATT and CDR2 SNEGSKA come from the germline V gene (reference sequence). The CDR3 is CSARTGGAKNIQYF. The DNA of the CDR3 is TGCAGTGCTAGAACTGGGGGAGCCAAAAACATTCAGTACTTC.

This clonotype was counted at least ten times. V and J are TRBV27 and TRBJ2-1; 7 bases line up with TRBD2. Trimming took 4 bases from V and 9 from J; bases not matched to a gene: 9. The CDR3 consists of 14 residues. From germline, CDR1 is MNHEY and CDR2 SMNVEV (reference sequence). Written as DNA, the CDR3 is TGTGCCAGCAGTTCCCGAAGACTAGCCAGTGAGCAGTTCTTC. Translated, it gives CASSSRRLASEQFF.

The table lists this clonotype with many counts. This chain joins TRBV5-1 and TRBJ2-7, with D perhaps TRBD2 (6 bases). The CDR3 is 14 amino acids. Germline V gene lookup returns CDR1 SGHRS and CDR2 YFSETQ. Trimming stripped 4 bases from V and 3 bases from J, with 14 bases between. In DNA form, the CDR3 reads TGCGCCAGCAGCCCGACAGAGGGAGGCTACGAGCAGTACTTC. Translated: CASSPTEGGYEQYF.

This clonotype was found many times. The rearrangement uses TRBV10-3 and TRBJ1-6, with D perhaps TRBD1 (5 bases). Trimming pared 6 bases from V and 10 bases from J, leaving 16 bases between. The CDR3 is 14 amino acids. Germline V gives CDR1 ENHRY, CDR2 SYGVKD. The CDR3 nucleotides read TGTGCCATCAGAGGCGTCGGGGGGACGTCACCCCTCCACTTT. The encoded protein is CAIRGVGGTSPLHF.

This clonotype was recorded many times. This rearrangement joins TRBV5-1 to TRBJ1-6, with unresolved D. V lost 1 base, J lost 4 bases, and 3 bases lay in between. There are 13 residues in the CDR3. Germline-derived CDR1 and CDR2 are SGHRS and YFSETQ. In DNA, the CDR3 is TGCGCCAGCAGCTTGAAGTATAATTCACCCCTCCACTTT. It yields the protein CASSLKYNSPLHF. Drawing the rest from reference TRBV5-1 and TRBJ1-6, the complete variable domain is KAGVTQTPRYLIKTRGQQVTLSCSPISGHRSVSWYQQTPGQGLQFLFEYFSETQRNKGNFPGRFSGRQFSNSRSEMNVSTLELGDSALYLCASSLKYNSPLHFGNGTRLTVT.

This clonotype came up many times. The gene calls are TRBV14 and TRBJ2-3; 10 bases are shared with TRBD1. The V segment lost 4 bases and the J segment 4 bases; nucleotides outside the gene matches: 5. Germline CDR1 is SGHDN and CDR2 is FVKESK. The CDR3 contains 15 residues. The CDR3 region is CASSRATGGADTQYF. For the CDR3, the DNA is TGTGCCAGCAGCCGCGCGACAGGGGGCGCAGATACGCAGTATTTT.

At least ten counts were recorded for this clonotype. The chain carries TRBV6-5 and TRBJ2-3; 12 positions agree with TRBD2. This CDR3 is 15 amino acids long. Looked up from germline, CDR1 is MNHEY and CDR2 is SVGAGI. V was pared by 10 bases and J by 2 bases, with 7 bases of the junction left unmatched. CDR3 DNA sequence: TGTGCCACCAGACTAGCGGGGGCCCTCACAGATACGCAGTATTTT. This codes for CATRLAGALTDTQYF.

This clonotype showed up many times. This chain connects TRBV21-1 to TRBJ1-2. TRBV21-1 is assigned pseudogene status. The CDR3 contains 16 residues. CDR3 DNA: TGTGCCAGCAGCAAAGTGGTCGGAGGGACCTGCTATGGCTACACCTTC. Amino acids: CASSKVVGGTCYGYTF.

The genes are TRBV29-1 and TRBJ1-2; D is uncertain. Trimming removed 7 bases from V and 5 bases from J, with 17 bases in between. This CDR3 has 13 residues. Germline CDR1 is SQVTM and CDR2 is ANQGSEA. CDR3 coding DNA: TGCAGCGATGCGATTGGTATCAAATATGGCTACACCTTC. Residues: CSDAIGIKYGYTF.

This clonotype was picked up many times. The chain employs TRBV7-2 and TRBJ1-5; tentative D call: TRBD1 (5 bases). Trimming took off 0 bases at V and 8 bases at J, with 14 bases between the two ends. The length of the CDR3 is 15 residues. CDR1 SGHTA and CDR2 FQGNSA come from the germline V gene. For the CDR3, the DNA is TGTGCCAGCAGCTTAGCGCTTCAGGGTATAAAGCCCCAGCATTTT. It is translated as CASSLALQGIKPQHF.

This clonotype was seen at least ten times. The chain links TRBV20-1 to TRBJ1-2; D remains unclear. Germline V gene sequence: CDR1 DFQATT, CDR2 SNEGSKA (reference sequence). The germline V and J ends were trimmed by 2 bases and 4 bases, with 14 bases remaining between them. The CDR3 spans 14 residues. CDR3 sequence reads: CSARSRSSAYGYTF. As DNA, the CDR3 is TGCAGTGCTAGATCCAGGTCTTCCGCCTATGGCTACACCTTC.

As regards this clonotype: The junction does not match germline at one end; this may be a read error. This rearrangement joins TRBV30 to TRBJ2-7, with no clear D. Germline assignment: CDR1 GTSNPN and CDR2 SVGIG (reference sequence). The CDR3 has 12 amino acids. The DNA for the CDR3 is TGTGCCTGGAACACCGGCCCCTACGAGCAGTACTTT. It codes for CAWNTGPYEQYF.

This clonotype showed up many times. The gene calls are TRBV15 and TRBJ1-4; 9 bases agree with TRBD1. The V segment lost 1 base and the J segment 5 bases; nucleotides outside the gene matches: 8. The CDR3 covers 17 residues. Germline lookup yields CDR1 LNHNV and CDR2 YYDKDF (reference sequence). CDR3 sequence: CATSRVPLGQGNEKLFF. CDR3 nucleotide sequence: TGTGCCACCAGCAGAGTCCCCCTCGGACAGGGGAATGAAAAACTGTTTTTT.